The 30 T cell receptor beta chains below all came from one sample that was sequenced in a study of blood T cell repertoires in COVID-19. TCRdb keeps only in-frame clones here, not all; method: immunoSEQ multiplex PCR. This table has fewer than 150,000 clones, 75% to 90% appearing once. The sequenced sample was peripheral blood. The source of these receptors is a woman aged 80 or over with acute or convalescent COVID-19.

The V call is TRBV7-9, the J call TRBJ1-1; 7 nucleotides agree with TRBD1. Germline CDR1 is SEHNR and CDR2 is FQNEAQ (reference sequence). This CDR3 is 15 amino acids long. J was trimmed by 3 bases and V by 1 base; bases with no gene match: 5. The CDR3 nucleotides read TGTGCCAGCAGCTTAGAGGGACAGCAGTACACTGAAGCTTTCTTT. This codes for CASSLEGQQYTEAFF.

V usage is TRBV21-1 and J usage is TRBJ1-6. TRBV21-1 is recorded as a pseudogene. The CDR3 has 16 residues. The CDR3 DNA sequence: TGTGCCAGCCGGAGGGGAGTTCGGTCCTATAATTCACCCCTCCACTTT. It encodes CASRRGVRSYNSPLHF.

V gene TRBV2 combines with J gene TRBJ1-1; 10 positions agree with TRBD1. CDR1 is SNHLY and CDR2 is FYNNEI in the germline V gene. The J segment lost 4 bases and the V segment lost 8 bases, leaving 4 bases of the junction unmatched. The CDR3 length is 13 residues. The CDR3: CASQDRGVTEAFF. For the CDR3, the DNA is TGTGCCAGCCAGGACAGGGGGGTCACTGAAGCTTTCTTT.

The gene calls are TRBV3-1 (or the pseudogene TRBV3-2) and TRBJ2-1; 9 nucleotides match TRBD2. The germline gives CDR1 LGHDT, CDR2 YNNKEL (reference sequence). V lost 0 bases to trimming and J lost 7 bases; unmatched junction nucleotides: 16. The CDR3 is made up of 19 amino acids. The CDR3 spells CASSQDGGLGAGGRNEQFF. CDR3 nucleotides: TGTGCCAGCAGCCAAGATGGGGGTTTGGGAGCGGGAGGACGGAATGAGCAGTTCTTC.

V is TRBV20-1 and J is TRBJ1-1; the D is unclear. In germline, CDR1 is DFQATT, CDR2 SNEGSKA (reference sequence). The CDR3 totals 10 residues. V shed 3 bases and J shed 5 bases, with 4 bases lying between them. The CDR3, as DNA: TGCAGTGCTAGTTATACTGAAGCTTTCTTT. Amino acids: CSASYTEAFF.

This rearrangement joins TRBV5-8 to TRBJ1-1, with D possibly matching TRBD1 (5 bases). The V gene lost 4 bases and the J gene lost 7 bases, with 20 bases spanning the gap. The length of the CDR3 is 15 residues. The germline V gene encodes CDR1 SGHTS and CDR2 YDEGEE. CDR3 nucleotide sequence: TGTGCCAGCAGCCCCCGAAAAGGACACACTAATGAAGCTTTCTTT. Translated, it gives CASSPRKGHTNEAFF.

The V gene is TRBV27, the J gene TRBJ2-7; 8 positions agree with TRBD1. J gave up 3 bases and V 5 bases, and 12 bases lay outside the gene matches. This CDR3 comprises 16 residues. The V gene's germline CDR1 is MNHEY and CDR2 SMNVEV (reference sequence). The CDR3 loop is CASSQTRWTGIYEQYF. Here the CDR3 DNA reads TGTGCCAGCAGTCAGACAAGATGGACAGGGATCTACGAGCAGTACTTC.

CDR3 in amino acids: CASSLGLAGGQAGELFF. The CDR3 DNA sequence: TGTGCCAGCAGCTTGGGGCTAGCGGGGGGGCAAGCCGGGGAGCTGTTTTTT. The J gene is TRBJ2-2, the V gene TRBV5-4, with 12 nucleotides matching TRBD2. V shed 0 bases, J shed 6 bases, and the junction held 6 bases outside the gene matches. The CDR3 runs 17 residues. Germline V gives CDR1 SGHNT, CDR2 YYREEE (reference sequence). Full variable domain (remainder filled in from reference TRBV5-4 and TRBJ2-2): ETGVTQSPTHLIKTRGQQVTLRCSSQSGHNTVSWYQQALGQGPQFIFQYYREEENGRGNFPPRFSGLQFPNYSSELNVNALELDDSALYLCASSLGLAGGQAGELFFGEGSRLTVL.

CDR3 sequence: CASSTGTYEQYF. The CDR3 DNA reads as TGCGCCAGCAGTACAGGCACCTACGAGCAGTACTTC. The J gene is TRBJ2-7, the V gene TRBV10-2; a possible D gene is TRBD1 (5 bases). CDR1 is WSHSY and CDR2 is SAAADI in the germline V gene. The CDR3 loop spans 12 amino acids. Trimming took off 5 bases at V and 2 bases at J, with 7 bases between the two ends.

The rearrangement joins TRBV6-5 to TRBJ2-1; 14 nucleotides match TRBD2. The germline V gene encodes CDR1 MNHEY and CDR2 SVGAGI. The CDR3 loop spans 14 amino acids. V was clipped by 9 bases and J by 9 bases; unmatched bases: 7. In DNA form, the CDR3 reads TGTGCCAGTCGACTAGCGGGGGGGAACTTTGAGCAGTTCTTC. Its translation: CASRLAGGNFEQFF.

The chain combines TRBV5-6 with TRBJ2-4; D not resolved. The CDR3 consists of 15 residues. Trimming took 0 bases from V and 0 from J, leaving 7 bases between them. Germline-derived CDR1 and CDR2 are SGHDT and YYEEEE. The CDR3 loop reads CASSLAQLAKNIQYF. The CDR3 DNA follows: TGTGCCAGCAGCTTGGCACAGCTAGCCAAAAACATTCAGTACTTC.

This clone is termed medium-sized. The chain combines TRBV19 with TRBJ2-7; weak D call: TRBD2 (6 bases). Trimming left V 6 bases short and J 3 bases short, with 18 bases between. Per the germline V gene, CDR1 is LNHDA and CDR2 is SQIVND (reference sequence). This CDR3 has 15 residues. CDR3 DNA: TGTGCCAGTAGCCCGGTCGAGGGACTCCTCTACGAGCAGTACTTC. It translates to CASSPVEGLLYEQYF.

This chain connects TRBV7-8 to TRBJ2-1; D uncertain. CDR1 SGHVS and CDR2 FQNEAQ come from the germline V gene. This CDR3 region has 13 residues. Trimming pared 7 bases from V and 5 bases from J, leaving 12 bases between. The CDR3 coding sequence is TGTGCCAGCACCTTCGTAATCGACAATGAGCAGTTCTTC. It yields the protein CASTFVIDNEQFF.

The chain joins TRBV6-1 to TRBJ1-2; D possibly corresponds to TRBD1 (5 bases). This CDR3 has 15 amino acids. Germline V gene data show CDR1 as MNHNS and CDR2 as SASEGT. The V gene lost 1 base and the J gene lost 2 bases, with 11 bases spanning the gap. As DNA, the CDR3 is TGTGCCAGCAGTGAAGAAGCAGGGTGGAACTATGGCTACACCTTC. As protein: CASSEEAGWNYGYTF.

The J gene is TRBJ2-7, the V gene TRBV4-1; 7 bases map to TRBD1. CDR1 MGHRA and CDR2 YSYEKL come from the germline V gene. The trim removed 0 bases at V and 4 bases at J, leaving 6 bases unmatched. The CDR3 is 15 residues long. CDR3 sequence reads: CASSQDRGQSYEQYF. CDR3 coding DNA: TGCGCCAGCAGCCAAGATAGGGGACAGAGTTACGAGCAGTACTTC.

The chain is built from TRBV7-9 and TRBJ2-5; 12 bases are shared with TRBD2. The CDR3 length is 16 residues. Trimming took 5 bases from V and 1 from J; bases not matched to a gene: 5. Germline CDR1 and CDR2: SEHNR and FQNEAQ (reference sequence). The CDR3 here is CASSPELAGGQETQYF. For the CDR3, the DNA is TGTGCCAGCAGCCCAGAACTAGCGGGGGGCCAAGAGACCCAGTACTTC.

V is TRBV28 and J is TRBJ1-2; D is undetermined. Trimming removed 5 bases at V and 7 bases at J, with 11 bases between. CDR3 length: 12 residues. The germline CDR1 and CDR2 sequences are MDHEN and SYDVKM. The CDR3 spells CASSPREFGYTF. The CDR3 DNA sequence: TGTGCCAGCAGTCCCCGCGAGTTTGGCTACACCTTC.

This chain uses TRBV7-9 with TRBJ2-7; 9 bases align to TRBD2. V shed 0 bases and J 5 bases; nucleotides not matched to a gene: 8. In germline, CDR1 is SEHNR, CDR2 FQNEAQ (reference sequence). The CDR3 is 16 residues long. CDR3 sequence: CASSLALSREGHEQYF. In DNA, the CDR3 is TGTGCCAGCAGCTTAGCTCTCTCGCGGGAGGGCCACGAGCAGTACTTC.

The chain recombines TRBV9 with TRBJ2-7; D may be TRBD1 (5 bases). Germline V gene lookup returns CDR1 SGDLS and CDR2 YYNGEE. The CDR3 spans 14 residues. The germline V and J ends were trimmed by 0 bases and 0 bases, with 7 bases remaining between them. The CDR3, as DNA: TGTGCCAGCAGCGTAGTTGACAGCTCCTACGAGCAGTACTTC. Translation gives CASSVVDSSYEQYF.

The table lists this clone with a count of one. The chain couples TRBV7-9 to TRBJ2-7, with TRBD1 identical over 8 bases. V dropped 1 base and J dropped 4; count of bases not matched to a gene: 6. CDR3 length: 15 amino acids. Germline lookup yields CDR1 SEHNR and CDR2 FQNEAQ (reference sequence). The CDR3 is CASSLVPGQEYEQYF. The CDR3 nucleotides are TGTGCCAGCAGCTTAGTCCCGGGACAGGAATACGAGCAGTACTTC.

This chain connects TRBV2 to TRBJ1-6; D uncertain. Trimming took 1 base from V and 6 from J, leaving 7 bases between them. The CDR3 runs to 14 residues. The germline CDR1 and CDR2 sequences are SNHLY and FYNNEI. The DNA for the CDR3 is TGTGCCAGCAGTGAAGTGGCCTTTAATTCACCCCTCCACTTT. Protein sequence: CASSEVAFNSPLHF. Based on the CDR3 plus reference TRBV2 and TRBJ1-6, the full variable domain is EPEVTQTPSHQVTQMGQEVILRCVPISNHLYFYWYRQILGQKVEFLVSFYNNEISEKSEIFDDQFSVERPDGSNFTLKIRSTKLEDSAMYFCASSEVAFNSPLHFGNGTRLTVT.

This chain links TRBV10-3 with TRBJ1-5; D is ambiguous. The CDR3 has 14 amino acids. Germline V gene lookup returns CDR1 ENHRY and CDR2 SYGVKD. Between the trimmed V and J ends, which lost 8 bases and 0 bases, there was a span of 11 bases. The CDR3 loop is CAIAGVNSNQPQHF. CDR3 coding DNA: TGTGCCATCGCGGGAGTCAATAGCAATCAGCCCCAGCATTTT.

The chain couples TRBV5-4 to TRBJ2-5, with 10 bases lining up with TRBD2. In germline, CDR1 is SGHNT, CDR2 YYREEE (reference sequence). V shed 3 bases, J shed 6 bases, and the junction held 17 bases outside the gene matches. The CDR3 consists of 18 residues. DNA for the CDR3: TGTGCCAGCAGCTACTTGCCCCCCTCTAGCGGGAGTTCGAAGACCCAGTACTTC. As protein: CASSYLPPSSGSSKTQYF.

The V call is TRBV11-2, the J call TRBJ2-5, with D perhaps TRBD1 (5 bases). Germline V CDR1 and CDR2: SGHAT, FQNNGV. Trimming removed 3 bases from V and 4 bases from J, with 12 bases in between. The CDR3 runs 14 residues. CDR3 amino acids: CASSFSGKGETQYF. In DNA, the CDR3 is TGTGCCAGCAGCTTTTCAGGGAAGGGAGAGACCCAGTACTTC.

This sequence joins TRBV5-1 and TRBJ2-7, with 9 nucleotides matching TRBD2. The germline V gene has CDR1 SGHRS and CDR2 YFSETQ. This CDR3 comprises 14 residues. With V trimmed by 7 bases and J by 3 bases, 8 bases remained unmatched. CDR3 DNA sequence: TGCGCCAGCTCATCCCAAGCGGGAGGCTACGAGCAGTACTTC. This encodes CASSSQAGGYEQYF.

Here the CDR3 DNA reads TGTGCCAGCAGCTTAGGGAGGTACGAGCAGTACTTC. It translates to CASSLGRYEQYF. J is TRBJ2-7 and V is TRBV7-9; tentatively, D is TRBD2 (5 bases). Germline V CDR1 and CDR2: SEHNR, FQNEAQ (reference sequence). This CDR3 is 12 amino acids long. The V and J ends lost 1 base and 4 bases respectively, with 5 bases between them.

The chain couples TRBV6-2 or TRBV6-3 to TRBJ2-2; 11 nucleotides align to TRBD1. V lost 3 bases to trimming and J lost 14 bases; unmatched junction nucleotides: 5. This CDR3 has 13 amino acids. Germline V lookup: CDR1 MNHEY, CDR2 SVGEGT. CDR3 amino acids: CASSYWGQGGLFF. In nucleotides, the CDR3 is TGTGCCAGCAGTTATTGGGGACAGGGGGGCCTGTTTTTT.

This chain's CDR3 is CASSVGGLGETQYF. For the CDR3, the DNA is TGTGCCAGCAGTGTCGGGGGACTGGGGGAGACCCAGTACTTC. This chain uses TRBV28 with TRBJ2-5, with D possibly TRBD2 on 6 matching bases. There are 14 residues in the CDR3. From germline, CDR1 is MDHEN and CDR2 SYDVKM. V dropped 5 bases and J dropped 5 bases, with 15 bases sitting between them.

J is TRBJ1-1 and V is TRBV10-3; no clear D gene. This CDR3 region has 13 residues. Germline V gene sequence: CDR1 ENHRY, CDR2 SYGVKD. The germline V and J ends were trimmed by 7 bases and 2 bases, with 11 bases remaining between them. The CDR3 region has the DNA TGTGCCATCAAGCTTCTATATAACACTGAAGCTTTCTTT. It specifies CAIKLLYNTEAFF.

This chain links TRBV5-1 with TRBJ1-1; D is unclear. Trimming left V 4 bases short and J 1 base short, with 11 bases between. CDR3 length: 14 amino acids. From germline, CDR1 is SGHRS and CDR2 YFSETQ. The CDR3 DNA reads TGCGCCAGCAGCCGGCAGGTTTCGAACACTGAAGCTTTCTTT. Protein sequence: CASSRQVSNTEAFF.